This is a list of T cell receptor beta chains from one sample in a study of OX40 agonist ivuxolimab in advanced cancers. Method: immunoSEQ multiplex PCR; TCRdb's copy keeps in-frame clones and lacks some. Found here are more than 45,000 clones, about nine tenths of them singletons; the top ten hold about 8%. The material was CD4+ or CD8+ T cells sorted from blood, obtained in a trial of the OX40 agonist ivuxolimab. Receptor source: an adult with an advanced solid tumor such as melanoma, head and neck, liver or kidney cancer. CDR3s include the opening cysteine and the closing phenylalanine or tryptophan. The D gene is left open where the match is weak.

V	D	CDR3
TRBV6-5	-	CASSYSQTSSRAQYF
TRBV7-9	TRBD1	CASSRQGGTEAFF
TRBV7-3	-	CASSADRTRTDTQYF
TRBV2	-	CASMTEGGTEAFF
TRBV5-1	-	CASSAWGSSPDQGQYF
TRBV30	-	CAWSVRGPHNEQFF
TRBV5-5	-	CASSLGGTEKLFF
TRBV9	-	CASSVGPSLGQFF
TRBV7-2	TRBD1	CASSRTGGAAENIQYF
TRBV11-2	-	CASSPRVFQETQYF
TRBV5-1	-	CASSLVRGRAPYNEQFF
TRBV7-2	-	CASSPNPQTGMGGYTF
TRBV9	-	CASSSRVWDTEAFF
TRBV7-9	-	CASSSTSYHEQFF
TRBV10-3	-	CAISESGRGSSGANVLTF
TRBV5-1	TRBD1	CASSFQGAQETQYF
TRBV7-2	-	CASSPGDYNEQFF
TRBV18	TRBD1	CASSHPGQNYGYTF
TRBV2	TRBD1	CASSVEGAQLESLHF
TRBV4-3	TRBD2	CASSPKGTSGPNEQFF
TRBV5-1	-	CASSSIRGETQYF
TRBV7-3	TRBD1	CASSLTGTGPSGNTIYF
TRBV10-3	TRBD1	CAISRTPGQGSKEQYF
TRBV7-2	TRBD1	CASSGPRGQGRVKLFF
TRBV6-1	-	CASSEISGVYNEQFF
TRBV7-9	-	CASSLFAGNEQYF
TRBV2	TRBD1	CASSNGRRDRGQGYTF
TRBV7-3	-	CASSPDANYGYTF
TRBV30	TRBD2	CAWSYRTSGRVIAGELFF
TRBV18	-	CASSPSGANVLTF
TRBV28	-	CASSSRQVLGNEQFF
TRBV7-2	-	CASSLELATAGELFF